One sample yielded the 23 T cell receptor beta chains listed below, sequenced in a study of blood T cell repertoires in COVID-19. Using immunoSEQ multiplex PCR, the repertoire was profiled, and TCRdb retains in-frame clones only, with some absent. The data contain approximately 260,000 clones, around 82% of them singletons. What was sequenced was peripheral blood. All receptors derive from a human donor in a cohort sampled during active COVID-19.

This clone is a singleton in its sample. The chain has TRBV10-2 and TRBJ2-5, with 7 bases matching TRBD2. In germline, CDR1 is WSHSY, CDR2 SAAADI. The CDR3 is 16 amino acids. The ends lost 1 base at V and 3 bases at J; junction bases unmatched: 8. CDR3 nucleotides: TGCGCCAGCAGTGAGTGGGCGGGGGACCCCAAAGAGACCCAGTACTTC. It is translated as CASSEWAGDPKETQYF.

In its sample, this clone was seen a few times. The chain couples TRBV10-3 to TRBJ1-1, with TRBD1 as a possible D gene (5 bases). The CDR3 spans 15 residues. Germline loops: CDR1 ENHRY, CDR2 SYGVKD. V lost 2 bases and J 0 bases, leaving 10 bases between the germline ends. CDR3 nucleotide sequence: TGTGCCATCAGTGAGGCGGACATCATGAACACTGAAGCTTTCTTT. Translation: CAISEADIMNTEAFF.

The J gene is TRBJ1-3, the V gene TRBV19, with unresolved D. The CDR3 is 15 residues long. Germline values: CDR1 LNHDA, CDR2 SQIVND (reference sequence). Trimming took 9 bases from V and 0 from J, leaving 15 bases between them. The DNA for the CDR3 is TGTGCCAGCCATCGACAAGATCTCTCTGGAAACACCATATATTTT. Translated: CASHRQDLSGNTIYF.

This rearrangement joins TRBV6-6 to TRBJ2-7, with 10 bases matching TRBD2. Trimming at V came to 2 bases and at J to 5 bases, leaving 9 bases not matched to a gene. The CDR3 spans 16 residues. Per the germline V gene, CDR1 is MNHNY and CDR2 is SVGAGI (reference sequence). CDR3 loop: CASSYGASGGLNEQYF. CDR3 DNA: TGTGCCAGCAGTTACGGGGCTAGCGGGGGTTTGAACGAGCAGTACTTC.

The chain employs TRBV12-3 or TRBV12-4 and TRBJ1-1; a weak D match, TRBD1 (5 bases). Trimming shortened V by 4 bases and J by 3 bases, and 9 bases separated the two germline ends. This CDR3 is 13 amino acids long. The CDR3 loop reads CASSSDRHTEAFF. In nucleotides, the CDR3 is TGTGCCAGCAGTTCCGACAGACACACTGAAGCTTTCTTT.

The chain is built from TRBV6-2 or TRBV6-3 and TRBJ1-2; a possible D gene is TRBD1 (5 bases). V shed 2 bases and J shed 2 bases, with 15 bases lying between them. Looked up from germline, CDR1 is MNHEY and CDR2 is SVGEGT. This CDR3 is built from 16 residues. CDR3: CASSYPMNDRNYGYTF. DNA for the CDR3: TGTGCCAGCAGTTACCCAATGAACGACAGAAACTATGGCTACACCTTC.

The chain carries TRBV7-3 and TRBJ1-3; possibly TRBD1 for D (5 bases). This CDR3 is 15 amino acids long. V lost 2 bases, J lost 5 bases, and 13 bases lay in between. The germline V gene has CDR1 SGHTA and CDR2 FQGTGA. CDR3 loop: CASSLVSQGRNTIYF. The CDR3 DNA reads TGTGCCAGCAGCTTAGTCAGTCAGGGAAGAAACACCATATATTTT.

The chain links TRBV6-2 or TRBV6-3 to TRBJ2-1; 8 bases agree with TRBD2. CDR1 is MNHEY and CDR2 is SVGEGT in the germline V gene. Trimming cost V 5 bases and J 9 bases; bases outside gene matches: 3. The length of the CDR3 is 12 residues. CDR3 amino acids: CASSTGRGEQFF. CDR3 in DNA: TGTGCCAGCAGTACCGGGAGGGGTGAGCAGTTCTTC.

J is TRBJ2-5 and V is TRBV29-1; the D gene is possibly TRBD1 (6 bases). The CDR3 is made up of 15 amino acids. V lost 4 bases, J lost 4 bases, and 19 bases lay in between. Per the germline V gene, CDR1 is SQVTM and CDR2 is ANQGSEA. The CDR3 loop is CSVVGQQGRLETQYF. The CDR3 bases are TGCAGCGTTGTAGGGCAACAGGGAAGATTAGAGACCCAGTACTTC.

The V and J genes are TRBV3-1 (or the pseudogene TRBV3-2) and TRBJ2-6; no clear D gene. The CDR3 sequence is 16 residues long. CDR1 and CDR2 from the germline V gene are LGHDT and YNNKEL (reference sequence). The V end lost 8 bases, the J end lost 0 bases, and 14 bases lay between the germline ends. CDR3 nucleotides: TGTGCCAGCGCCGCAGGCCCGTCCTCTGGGGCCAACGTCCTGACTTTC. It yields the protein CASAAGPSSGANVLTF.

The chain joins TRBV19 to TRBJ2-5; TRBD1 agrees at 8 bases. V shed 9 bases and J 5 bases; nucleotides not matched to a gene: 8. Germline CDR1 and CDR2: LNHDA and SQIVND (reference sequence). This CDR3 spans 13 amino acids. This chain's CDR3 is CASATTGVETQYF. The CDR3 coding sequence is TGTGCCAGCGCTACGACAGGGGTCGAGACCCAGTACTTC.

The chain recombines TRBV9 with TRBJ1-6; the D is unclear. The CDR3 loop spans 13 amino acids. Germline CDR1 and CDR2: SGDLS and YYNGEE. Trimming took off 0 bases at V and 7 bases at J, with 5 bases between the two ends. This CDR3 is CASSVEQNSPLHF. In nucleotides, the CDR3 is TGTGCCAGCAGCGTAGAACAGAATTCACCCCTCCACTTT.

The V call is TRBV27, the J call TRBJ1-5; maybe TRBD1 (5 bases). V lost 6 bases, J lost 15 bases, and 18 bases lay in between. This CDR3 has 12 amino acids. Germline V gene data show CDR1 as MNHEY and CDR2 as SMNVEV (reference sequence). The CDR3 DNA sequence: TGTGCCAGCAGGATGAGTACAGGCACACTGCATTTT. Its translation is CASRMSTGTLHF.

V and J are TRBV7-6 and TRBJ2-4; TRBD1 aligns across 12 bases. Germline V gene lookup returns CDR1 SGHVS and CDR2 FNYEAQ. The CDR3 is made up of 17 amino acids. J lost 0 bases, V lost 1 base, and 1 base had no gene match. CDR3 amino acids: CASSLGDRGLAKNIQYF. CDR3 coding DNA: TGTGCCAGCAGCTTAGGGGACAGGGGGCTAGCCAAAAACATTCAGTACTTC. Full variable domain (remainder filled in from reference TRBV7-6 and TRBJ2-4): GAGVSQSPRYKVTKRGQDVALRCDPISGHVSLYWYRQALGQGPEFLTYFNYEAQQDKSGLPNDRFSAERPEGSISTLTIQRTEQRDSAMYRCASSLGDRGLAKNIQYFGAGTRLSVL.

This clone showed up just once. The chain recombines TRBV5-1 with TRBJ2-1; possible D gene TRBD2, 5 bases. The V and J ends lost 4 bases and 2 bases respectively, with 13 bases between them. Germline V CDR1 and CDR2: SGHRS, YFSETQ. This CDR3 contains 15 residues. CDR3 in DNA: TGCGCCAGCAGCCCCCCTAGCATAGCCTACAATGAGCAGTTCTTC. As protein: CASSPPSIAYNEQFF. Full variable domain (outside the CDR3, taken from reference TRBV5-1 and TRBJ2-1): KAGVTQTPRYLIKTRGQQVTLSCSPISGHRSVSWYQQTPGQGLQFLFEYFSETQRNKGNFPGRFSGRQFSNSRSEMNVSTLELGDSALYLCASSPPSIAYNEQFFGPGTRLTVL.

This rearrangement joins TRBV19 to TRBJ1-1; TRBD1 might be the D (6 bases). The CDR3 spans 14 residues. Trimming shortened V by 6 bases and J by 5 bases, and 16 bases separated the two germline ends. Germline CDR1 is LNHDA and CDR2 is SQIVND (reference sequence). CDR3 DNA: TGTGCCAGTAGCCTAACAGGGAGGGGAACTGAAGCTTTCTTT. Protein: CASSLTGRGTEAFF.

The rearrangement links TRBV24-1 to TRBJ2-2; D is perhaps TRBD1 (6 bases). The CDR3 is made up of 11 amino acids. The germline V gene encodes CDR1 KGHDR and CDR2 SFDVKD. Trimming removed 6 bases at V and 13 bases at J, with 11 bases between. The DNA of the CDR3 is TGTGCCACCAGTACAGGGTTCGCGCTGTTTTTT. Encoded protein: CATSTGFALFF.

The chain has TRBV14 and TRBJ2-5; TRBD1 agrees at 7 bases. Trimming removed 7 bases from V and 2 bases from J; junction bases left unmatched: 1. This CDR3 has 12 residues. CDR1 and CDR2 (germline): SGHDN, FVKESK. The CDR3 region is CASNRGQETQYF. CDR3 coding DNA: TGTGCCAGCAACAGGGGTCAAGAGACCCAGTACTTC. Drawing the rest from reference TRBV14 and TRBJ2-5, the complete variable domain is EAGVTQFPSHSVIEKGQTVTLRCDPISGHDNLYWYRRVMGKEIKFLLHFVKESKQDESGMPNNRFLAERTGGTYSTLKVQPAELEDSGVYFCASNRGQETQYFGPGTRLLVL.

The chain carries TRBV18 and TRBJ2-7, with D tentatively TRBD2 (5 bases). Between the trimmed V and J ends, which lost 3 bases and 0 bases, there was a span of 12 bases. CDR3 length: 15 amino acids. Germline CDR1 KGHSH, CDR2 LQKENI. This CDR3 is CASSPRTGSSYEQYF. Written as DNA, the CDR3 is TGTGCCAGCTCACCCCGGACGGGAAGCTCCTACGAGCAGTACTTC.

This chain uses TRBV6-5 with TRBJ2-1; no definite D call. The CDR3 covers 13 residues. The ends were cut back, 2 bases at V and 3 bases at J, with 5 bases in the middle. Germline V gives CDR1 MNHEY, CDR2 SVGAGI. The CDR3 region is CASSYRNYNEQFF. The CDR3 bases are TGTGCCAGCAGTTACCGTAACTACAATGAGCAGTTCTTC.

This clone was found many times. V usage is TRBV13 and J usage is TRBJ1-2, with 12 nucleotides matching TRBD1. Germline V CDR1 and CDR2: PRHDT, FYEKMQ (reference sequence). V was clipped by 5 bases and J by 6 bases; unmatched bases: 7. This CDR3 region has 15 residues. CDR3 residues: CASSLGTGGTDGYTF. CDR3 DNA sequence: TGTGCCAGCAGCCTGGGGACAGGGGGCACGGATGGCTACACCTTC. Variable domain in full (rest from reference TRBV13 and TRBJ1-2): AAGVIQSPRHLIKEKRETATLKCYPIPRHDTVYWYQQGPGQDPQFLISFYEKMQSDKGSIPDRFSAQQFSDYHSELNMSSLELGDSALYFCASSLGTGGTDGYTFGSGTRLTVV.

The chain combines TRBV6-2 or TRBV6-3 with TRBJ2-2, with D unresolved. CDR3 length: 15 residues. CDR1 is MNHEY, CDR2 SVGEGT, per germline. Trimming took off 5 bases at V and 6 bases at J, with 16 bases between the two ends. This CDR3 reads CASSVDGRRAGELFF. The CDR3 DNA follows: TGTGCCAGCAGTGTAGACGGCCGACGGGCCGGGGAGCTGTTTTTT.

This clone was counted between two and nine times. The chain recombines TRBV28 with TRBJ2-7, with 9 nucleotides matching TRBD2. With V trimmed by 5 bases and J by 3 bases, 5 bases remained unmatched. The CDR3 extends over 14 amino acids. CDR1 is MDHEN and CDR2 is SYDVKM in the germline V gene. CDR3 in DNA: TGTGCCAGCAGTCCCGGGACTAGCCTCTACGAGCAGTACTTC. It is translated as CASSPGTSLYEQYF.